These 26 T cell receptor beta chains were sequenced from one sample in a study of cytomegalovirus exposure and HLA in healthy donors. With 60 Vbeta and 13 Jbeta primers, the PCR was carried out. Using immunoSEQ multiplex PCR, the repertoire was profiled, and TCRdb retains in-frame clones only, with some absent. This table has about 200,000 clones, roughly 80% appearing once. The sequencing sample was made of PBMCs. The source is a woman aged 25 to 39 in good health and CMV-seronegative.

The chain links TRBV7-6 to TRBJ2-5, with 12 bases matching TRBD2. V lost 2 bases and J lost 1; bases outside the gene matches: 2. Germline V gene data show CDR1 as SGHVS and CDR2 as FNYEAQ. This CDR3 contains 16 residues. In DNA, the CDR3 is TGTGCCAGCAGCTTACTAGCGGGAGGGTCCCAAGAGACCCAGTACTTC. Translation gives CASSLLAGGSQETQYF.

The chain is built from TRBV7-9 and TRBJ2-5; TRBD2 matches at 13 bases. The CDR3 spans 17 residues. Trimming cost V 5 bases and J 2 bases; bases outside gene matches: 8. From germline, CDR1 is SEHNR and CDR2 FQNEAQ (reference sequence). The chain's CDR3 is CASSTLAGGPGQETQYF. The CDR3, as DNA: TGTGCCAGCAGCACACTAGCGGGAGGGCCCGGACAAGAGACCCAGTACTTC.

The chain has TRBV10-3 and TRBJ2-1; D gene uncertain. V lost 8 bases to trimming and J lost 7 bases, with 12 bases between them. This CDR3 spans 12 amino acids. CDR1 and CDR2 from the germline V gene are ENHRY and SYGVKD. The CDR3 DNA sequence: TGTGCCATCGCTCGCGAGAGAAATGAGCAGTTCTTC. This translates into CAIARERNEQFF.

This clone turned up a few times. The chain joins TRBV10-3 to TRBJ1-2; 9 bases fit TRBD1. Germline V lookup: CDR1 ENHRY, CDR2 SYGVKD. The J segment lost 4 bases and the V segment lost 8 bases, leaving 8 bases of the junction unmatched. The CDR3 length is 14 residues. CDR3 protein: CAIRTGASGYGYTF. DNA for the CDR3: TGTGCCATCCGGACAGGGGCCTCGGGCTATGGCTACACCTTC.

CDR3 sequence: CASSSFRGFSYNEQFF. DNA for the CDR3: TGTGCCAGCAGCTCCTTTCGAGGGTTCTCCTACAATGAGCAGTTCTTC. This chain joins TRBV7-9 and TRBJ2-1; D may be TRBD2 (5 bases). Germline V gene lookup returns CDR1 SEHNR and CDR2 FQNEAQ (reference sequence). There are 16 residues in the CDR3. With 4 bases removed from V and 0 bases from J, the gap between germline ends came to 13 bases.

The V and J genes are TRBV5-1 and TRBJ2-3; weak D call: TRBD2 (6 bases). This CDR3 is built from 14 residues. V dropped 0 bases and J dropped 2 bases, with 7 bases sitting between them. Germline loops: CDR1 SGHRS, CDR2 YFSETQ. The CDR3, as DNA: TGCGCCAGCAGCTTGGGGGGGGTCACAGATACGCAGTATTTT. This gives the protein CASSLGGVTDTQYF. The full variable domain, with the rest looked up from reference TRBV5-1 and TRBJ2-3, is KAGVTQTPRYLIKTRGQQVTLSCSPISGHRSVSWYQQTPGQGLQFLFEYFSETQRNKGNFPGRFSGRQFSNSRSEMNVSTLELGDSALYLCASSLGGVTDTQYFGPGTRLTVL.

The chain recombines TRBV4-2 with TRBJ1-1; D gene uncertain. Germline V lookup: CDR1 LGHNA, CDR2 YNFKEQ. CDR3 length equals 14 residues. Trimming shortened V by 0 bases and J by 2 bases, and 7 bases separated the two germline ends. The CDR3 DNA is TGTGCCAGCAGCCAAGATTCAGTCAACACTGAAGCTTTCTTT. Translated, it gives CASSQDSVNTEAFF.

This clone was seen only a few times. This sequence joins TRBV9 and TRBJ1-2; TRBD1 agrees at 9 bases. Germline V gene lookup returns CDR1 SGDLS and CDR2 YYNGEE. CDR3 length equals 14 residues. V lost 5 bases, J lost 4 bases, and 6 bases stayed unmatched. CDR3 region: CASSATGGAYGYTF. In DNA, the CDR3 is TGTGCCAGCAGTGCGACAGGGGGAGCCTATGGCTACACCTTC.

The V gene is TRBV5-1, the J gene TRBJ1-6, with TRBD1 matching 8 bases. Germline assignment: CDR1 SGHRS and CDR2 YFSETQ. CDR3 length equals 15 residues. The junction had 8 bases not matched to a gene; V was cut back by 2 bases and J by 10 bases. CDR3 in amino acids: CASSFRGQDDSPLHF. CDR3 DNA: TGCGCCAGCAGCTTCCGGGGACAGGATGACTCACCCCTCCACTTT.

The V call is TRBV6-1, the J call TRBJ1-3; no reliable D call. V shed 6 bases and J shed 5 bases, with 8 bases lying between them. The CDR3 length is 12 residues. Germline loops: CDR1 MNHNS, CDR2 SASEGT. CDR3 sequence reads: CASSHSRNTIYF. The CDR3, as DNA: TGTGCCAGCAGCCACTCCCGAAACACCATATATTTT.

The chain recombines TRBV5-1 with TRBJ1-2, with D possibly matching TRBD1 (6 bases). In germline, CDR1 is SGHRS, CDR2 YFSETQ. The CDR3 extends over 15 amino acids. The ends were cut back, 7 bases at V and 3 bases at J, with 19 bases in the middle. The CDR3 DNA reads as TGCGCCAGCGACCCGGGGGGGGCGCGGGACTATGGCTACACCTTC. It yields the protein CASDPGGARDYGYTF.

The CDR3 reads CASSTGLAGDETQYF. CDR3 bases: TGCGCCAGCAGCACGGGACTAGCGGGAGACGAGACCCAGTACTTC. This chain uses TRBV5-1 with TRBJ2-5; 14 bases are shared with TRBD2. The junction had 4 bases not matched to a gene; V was cut back by 4 bases and J by 5 bases. CDR3 length: 15 amino acids. CDR1 SGHRS and CDR2 YFSETQ come from the germline V gene. Based on the CDR3 plus reference TRBV5-1 and TRBJ2-5, the full variable domain is KAGVTQTPRYLIKTRGQQVTLSCSPISGHRSVSWYQQTPGQGLQFLFEYFSETQRNKGNFPGRFSGRQFSNSRSEMNVSTLELGDSALYLCASSTGLAGDETQYFGPGTRLLVL.

The chain employs TRBV28 and TRBJ2-5, with D tentatively TRBD1 (5 bases). The V end lost 7 bases, the J end lost 2 bases, and 14 bases lay between the germline ends. Germline loops: CDR1 MDHEN, CDR2 SYDVKM. The CDR3 runs to 14 residues. Here the CDR3 DNA reads TGTGCCAGCATCGTTCAGGGTTCGCAAGAGACCCAGTACTTC. Its protein product is CASIVQGSQETQYF.

This chain joins TRBV18 and TRBJ1-2; D is ambiguous. Deletions cut 5 bases from V and 5 bases from J, with 6 bases between. Germline assignment: CDR1 KGHSH and CDR2 LQKENI. The CDR3 contains 11 residues. CDR3 amino acids: CASSTGYGYTF. For the CDR3, the DNA is TGTGCCAGCTCAACGGGGTATGGCTACACCTTC.

This clone was detected only once. This chain joins TRBV5-4 and TRBJ2-7, with D hard to call. V was pared by 0 bases and J by 1 base, with 11 bases between. This CDR3 has 15 residues. Germline-derived CDR1 and CDR2 are SGHNT and YYREEE (reference sequence). The CDR3 DNA is TGTGCCAGCAGCTTGGGTATCCCCAGTTCCTACGAGCAGTACTTC. This encodes CASSLGIPSSYEQYF.

The chain combines TRBV5-3 with TRBJ2-7; TRBD2 might be the D (5 bases). TRBV5-3 is designated an ORF whose function remains uncertain. Trimming removed 1 base from V and 2 bases from J, with 7 bases in between. This CDR3 region has 13 residues. As DNA, the CDR3 is TGTGCCAGAAGCTTGCCCGGGGCCTACGAGCAGTACTTC. This sequence encodes CARSLPGAYEQYF.

This clone has a single count. This chain connects TRBV5-1 to TRBJ1-1; TRBD1 matches at 7 bases. This CDR3 has 15 amino acids. The J segment lost 0 bases and the V segment lost 3 bases, leaving 5 bases of the junction unmatched. Germline V gene data show CDR1 as SGHRS and CDR2 as YFSETQ. The CDR3: CASSSVQGLNTEAFF. The DNA for the CDR3 is TGCGCCAGCAGCTCGGTACAGGGGCTGAACACTGAAGCTTTCTTT.

The CDR3 protein is CAWSSTLYNEQFF. The CDR3 nucleotides are TGTGCCTGGAGTTCGACATTATACAATGAGCAGTTCTTC. The chain joins TRBV30 to TRBJ2-1; no clear D gene. Trimming left V 2 bases short and J 4 bases short, with 9 bases between. CDR3 length: 13 amino acids. The V gene's germline CDR1 is GTSNPN and CDR2 SVGIG (reference sequence).

J is TRBJ2-7 and V is TRBV18; 7 bases are a match to TRBD1. The trim removed 3 bases at V and 7 bases at J, leaving 9 bases unmatched. Germline assignment: CDR1 KGHSH and CDR2 LQKENI. The CDR3 consists of 14 residues. The CDR3 DNA sequence: TGTGCCAGCTCACCGCCGACAGGGACCAGGGAGCAGTACTTC. This sequence encodes CASSPPTGTREQYF.

The genes are TRBV2 and TRBJ2-3, with 9 bases aligning to TRBD2. Germline CDR1 is SNHLY and CDR2 is FYNNEI. V trimming: 8 bases; J trimming: 0 bases; junction bases outside the gene matches: 6. This CDR3 has 15 amino acids. Here the CDR3 reads CASQGLAGSTDTQYF. CDR3 DNA: TGTGCCAGCCAGGGCCTAGCGGGGAGCACAGATACGCAGTATTTT.

This clone is a singleton in its sample. The J gene is TRBJ1-3, the V gene TRBV10-3; 8 bases fit TRBD1. CDR1 ENHRY and CDR2 SYGVKD come from the germline V gene. This CDR3 spans 15 amino acids. V was clipped by 5 bases and J by 4 bases; unmatched bases: 7. The CDR3 reads CAISSIQGAGNTIYF. CDR3 nucleotide sequence: TGTGCCATCAGTTCAATTCAGGGGGCGGGAAACACCATATATTTT.

V is TRBV30 and J is TRBJ2-1; perhaps TRBD1 as D (6 bases). Between the trimmed V and J ends, which lost 1 base and 7 bases, there was a span of 20 bases. Germline V gene lookup returns CDR1 GTSNPN and CDR2 SVGIG (reference sequence). The length of the CDR3 is 16 residues. The chain's CDR3 is CAWSDPGRGSRNEQFF. CDR3 nucleotide sequence: TGTGCCTGGAGTGACCCGGGCAGGGGCTCTCGGAATGAGCAGTTCTTC.

The chain links TRBV5-6 to TRBJ1-5; TRBD1 matches at 7 bases. With V trimmed by 4 bases and J by 4 bases, 5 bases remained unmatched. The CDR3 length is 14 residues. Germline values: CDR1 SGHDT, CDR2 YYEEEE. The CDR3 protein is CASSAGTVNQPQHF. CDR3 nucleotide sequence: TGTGCCAGCAGCGCCGGGACAGTAAATCAGCCCCAGCATTTT. The full variable domain, in which reference TRBV5-6 and TRBJ1-5 provide the parts outside the CDR3, is DAGVTQSPTHLIKTRGQQVTLRCSPKSGHDTVSWYQQALGQGPQFIFQYYEEEERQRGNFPDRFSGHQFPNYSSELNVNALLLGDSALYLCASSAGTVNQPQHFGDGTRLSIL.

J is TRBJ1-6 and V is TRBV5-6, with D unresolved. Germline values: CDR1 SGHDT, CDR2 YYEEEE. The CDR3 runs 17 residues. Between the trimmed V and J ends, which lost 1 base and 4 bases, there was a span of 15 bases. The CDR3: CASSLTMGALYNSPLHF. In DNA form, the CDR3 reads TGTGCCAGCAGCTTGACTATGGGAGCTCTTTATAATTCACCCCTCCACTTT.

The rearrangement links TRBV7-3 to TRBJ2-1; TRBD2 is a possible D gene (6 bases). The ends were cut back, 5 bases at V and 9 bases at J, with 8 bases in the middle. Germline V gene sequence: CDR1 SGHTA, CDR2 FQGTGA. CDR3 length: 11 residues. The CDR3 reads CASSPGSEQFF. CDR3 coding DNA: TGTGCCAGCAGCCCCGGGAGTGAGCAGTTCTTC.

V and J are TRBV1 and TRBJ2-7; the table names TRBD2, a call not compared with the DNA. TRBV1 has pseudogene status. This CDR3 is 16 amino acids long. CDR3 protein: CTSTKSHGGSSYEQYF. Here the CDR3 DNA reads TGCACCAGCACAAAATCTCACGGCGGGAGCTCCTACGAGCAGTACTTC.